This T cell receptor beta chain was sequenced during a study of identical twins. Study findings and constraints: The presence of invariant MAIT and iNKT cells could partly confound analyses of zero-insertion sequences.

Healthy Caucasians, and only they, were the donors. cDNA carried unique molecular identifiers, and a universal primer site was added by template switching. TCRdb re-called the 5' RACE reads with MiXCR, one entry per CDR3 protein. The top ten hold over 2.5% of the sample, which has a few hundred thousand distinct CDR3 sequences, about 9% seen once. This clonotype has more than one count but fewer than ten. The antigen is not known. This CDR3 has 14 residues. With 5 bases clipped from V and 3 bases from J, the junction kept 6 bases outside the gene matches. Another study also made use of these data, one on yellow fever vaccine responses in identical twins. That publication notes: Reported findings indicate that twins' vaccine T cell responses seemed partially convergent, partially personalized.

V usage is TRBV12-3 or TRBV12-4 and J usage is TRBJ2-5, with 7 bases that match TRBD1. Source material: CD8+ T cells sorted from blood. This sequence was found in a woman younger than 35 in good health. CDR3 bases: TGTGCCAGCAGTCCCCGGGACAGCGAAGAGACCCAGTACTTC. It yields the protein CASSPRDSEETQYF.